What follows is one T cell receptor beta chain and its context. Its antigen has not been determined. No base qualities exist here, and no much larger clone lies one base off it. This entry belongs to a study of control samples from healthy donors and cancer patients (dated by TCRdb to 2019 to 2021). Libraries were prepared through the immunoSEQ multiplex PCR assay. Not all clones reach the TCRdb copy of this immuneACCESS table, which keeps in-frame sequences only. Checked studies attribute under half of the gap to unresolved V genes and leave the rest unexplained. Present in this sample are 160,000 or so clones, over 90% of which were seen just once. Under 1.2% of the sample comes from the top ten. The CDR3 spans 13 residues, from the cysteine through the phenylalanine. Left in the record is the CDR3 DNA by itself, 39 bases read in frame from the first base. The germline ends are 16 bases apart after V is trimmed by 8 bases and J by 6 bases. Sequences ENHRY (CDR1) and SYGVKD (CDR2) are obtained from the germline V gene.

This clonotype was obtained from a woman aged 25-40 years in good health. The V and J genes are TRBV10-3 and TRBJ1-1, with TRBD1 perhaps the D gene, on 5 matching bases. The sample taken for sequencing was blood. The DNA sequence reads TGTGCCATCTCCGGAGGGGTCCGCCCTGAAGCTTTCTTT. Its amino acids are CAISGGVRPEAFF.